This T cell receptor beta chain was observed in a study of T cell repertoires in cytomegalovirus infection. Whole-study findings and limits: Ex vivo, HLA-C-restricted CMV-specific TCR beta clonotypes prevailed over the rest of the response.

Each CDR3 protein is one row after TCRdb ran MiXCR on the reads. The profile shows about 310,000 distinct CDR3 sequences, more than 20% of them singletons. From germline, CDR1 is SQVTM and CDR2 ANQGSEA. The CDR3 spans 15 residues. V lost 4 bases and J lost 2; bases outside the gene matches: 4. This clonotype was seen more than once but under ten times. Its antigen is unidentified. This specimen was cultured PBMCs, taken from culture after CMV antigen stimulation. The V call is TRBV29-1, the J call TRBJ2-1; 11 bases are a match to TRBD2. The TCR sequence derives from a human donor in good health (CMV status not recorded). Some clones in this sample may be carry-over from other donors' samples. The CDR3 region is CSVASLAGAYNEQFF. The DNA for the CDR3 is TGCAGCGTTGCCTCACTAGCGGGAGCCTACAATGAGCAGTTCTTC.